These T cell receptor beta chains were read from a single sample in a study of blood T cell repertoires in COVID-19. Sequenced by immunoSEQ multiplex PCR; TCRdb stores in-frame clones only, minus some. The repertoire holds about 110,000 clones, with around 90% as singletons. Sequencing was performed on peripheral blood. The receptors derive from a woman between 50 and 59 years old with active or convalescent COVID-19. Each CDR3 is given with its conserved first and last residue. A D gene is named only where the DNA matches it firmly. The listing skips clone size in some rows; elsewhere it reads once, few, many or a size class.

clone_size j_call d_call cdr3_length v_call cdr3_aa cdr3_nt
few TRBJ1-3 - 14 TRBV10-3 CAISEQYSGNTIYF TGTGCCATCAGTGAACAATACTCTGGAAACACCATATATTTT
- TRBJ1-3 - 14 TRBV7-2 CASDQGGSGNTIYF TGTGCCAGCGATCAAGGGGGCTCTGGAAACACCATATATTTT
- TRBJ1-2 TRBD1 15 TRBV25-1 CASSDSGTESYGYTF TGTGCCAGCAGTGACTCCGGGACAGAAAGCTATGGCTACACCTTC
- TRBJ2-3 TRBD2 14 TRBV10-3 CAITQSGSPDTQYF TGTGCCATCACCCAAAGCGGGAGTCCAGATACGCAGTATTTT
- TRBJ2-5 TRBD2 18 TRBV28 CASSPGTSGSKYVETQYF TGTGCCAGCAGTCCCGGGACTAGCGGGAGTAAATACGTAGAGACCCAGTACTTC
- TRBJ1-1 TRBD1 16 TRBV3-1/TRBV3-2 CASSRGQGGGSIEAFF TGTGCCAGCAGCCGCGGACAGGGCGGGGGCTCAATCGAAGCTTTCTTT
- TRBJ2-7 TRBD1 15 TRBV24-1 CATSDPYRGAYEQYF TGTGCCACCAGTGACCCCTACAGGGGCGCCTACGAGCAGTACTTC
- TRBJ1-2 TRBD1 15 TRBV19 CASSQGQGILGGYTF TGTGCCAGTAGTCAAGGACAGGGGATACTTGGCGGCTACACCTTC
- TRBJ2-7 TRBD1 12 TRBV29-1 CSVLDRGDEQYF TGCAGCGTCTTGGACAGGGGTGACGAGCAGTACTTC
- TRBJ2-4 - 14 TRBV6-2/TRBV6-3 CASSQTGTKNIQYF TGTGCCAGCAGTCAAACAGGGACCAAAAACATTCAGTACTTC
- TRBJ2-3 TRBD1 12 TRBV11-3 CASSLEGGSQYF TGTGCCAGCAGCTTAGAAGGGGGCTCGCAGTATTTT
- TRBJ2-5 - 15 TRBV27 CASTLTWGGGETQYF TGTGCCAGCACCCTGACGTGGGGGGGCGGGGAGACCCAGTACTTC
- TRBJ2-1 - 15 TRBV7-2 CASSPPPGSYNEQFF TGTGCCAGCAGCCCCCCCCCGGGATCATACAATGAGCAGTTCTTC
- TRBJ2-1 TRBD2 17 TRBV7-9 CASSLWGSGRAGYEQFF TGTGCCAGCAGCTTATGGGGTAGCGGGAGGGCCGGGTATGAGCAGTTCTTC
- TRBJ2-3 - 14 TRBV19 CASRTLYGTDTQYF TGTGCCAGTAGGACATTATATGGCACAGATACGCAGTATTTT
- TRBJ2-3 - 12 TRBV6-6 CASSLASDTQYF TGTGCCAGCAGTTTGGCATCTGATACGCAGTATTTT
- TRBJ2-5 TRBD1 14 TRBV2 CASSTDRGQETQYF TGTGCCAGCAGTACGGACAGGGGACAAGAGACCCAGTACTTC
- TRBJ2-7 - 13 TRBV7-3 CASSLEGGHEQYF TGTGCCAGCAGCTTAGAGGGCGGCCACGAGCAGTACTTC
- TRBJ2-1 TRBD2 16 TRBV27 CASSLSWTSSNNEQFF TGTGCCAGCAGTTTATCGTGGACTAGCTCTAACAATGAGCAGTTCTTC
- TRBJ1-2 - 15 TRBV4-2 CASSQDLGENYGYTF TGTGCCAGCAGCCAAGATCTCGGGGAAAACTATGGCTACACCTTC
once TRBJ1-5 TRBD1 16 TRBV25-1 CASSAPGQGANQPQHF TGTGCCAGCAGTGCCCCGGGACAGGGGGCGAATCAGCCCCAGCATTTT
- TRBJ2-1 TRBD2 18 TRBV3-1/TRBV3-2 CASSQCLLASGRAREQFF TGTGCCAGCAGCCAGTGTTTGTTGGCTAGCGGGAGGGCACGGGAGCAGTTCTTC
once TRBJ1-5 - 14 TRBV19 CASQKGTRNQPQHF TGTGCCAGTCAGAAAGGGACAAGGAATCAGCCCCAGCATTTT
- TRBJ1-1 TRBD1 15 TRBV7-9 CASSLVPRGHTEAFF TGTGCCAGCAGCTTAGTTCCCAGGGGGCACACTGAAGCTTTCTTT
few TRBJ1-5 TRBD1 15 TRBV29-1 CSVKSGQGYNQPQHF TGCAGCGTCAAGTCGGGACAGGGCTACAATCAGCCCCAGCATTTT
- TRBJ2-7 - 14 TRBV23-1 CASSQSCSGYEQYF TGCGCCAGCAGTCAATCTTGTTCGGGCTACGAGCAGTACTTC
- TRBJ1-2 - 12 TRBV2 CASSDPTDGYTF TGTGCCAGCAGTGATCCGACAGACGGCTACACCTTC
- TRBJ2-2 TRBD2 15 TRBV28 CASSFASGSIGELFF TGTGCCAGCAGTTTCGCTAGCGGGAGTATAGGGGAGCTGTTTTTT
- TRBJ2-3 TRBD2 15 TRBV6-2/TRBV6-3 CASSYWAGGTDTQYF TGTGCCAGCAGTTACTGGGCGGGAGGAACAGATACGCAGTATTTT
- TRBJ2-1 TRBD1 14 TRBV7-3 CASSLDRGFNEQFF TGTGCCAGCAGCTTAGACAGGGGGTTTAATGAGCAGTTCTTC
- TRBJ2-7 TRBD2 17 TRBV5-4 CASSLAKGLAGSYEQYF TGTGCCAGCAGCTTGGCCAAAGGGCTAGCGGGGTCCTACGAGCAGTACTTC
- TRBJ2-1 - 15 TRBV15 CATSAIADYYNEQFF TGTGCCACCAGCGCAATAGCCGATTACTACAATGAGCAGTTCTTC
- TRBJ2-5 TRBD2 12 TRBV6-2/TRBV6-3 CASSLAGETQYF TGTGCCAGCAGTCTAGCGGGGGAGACCCAGTACTTC
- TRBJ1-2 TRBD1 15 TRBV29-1 CSVDTRDRGAYGYTF TGCAGCGTTGATACCCGGGACAGGGGTGCCTATGGCTACACCTTC
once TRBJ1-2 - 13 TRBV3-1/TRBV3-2 CASSLQFPHGYTF TGTGCCAGCAGCTTACAGTTTCCTCATGGCTACACCTTC
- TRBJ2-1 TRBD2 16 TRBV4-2 CASSPSGLAGGREQFF TGTGCCAGCAGCCCCTCCGGACTAGCGGGAGGGCGTGAGCAGTTCTTC
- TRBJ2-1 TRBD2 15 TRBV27 CASSLSGPSYNEQFF TGTGCCAGCAGCCTTAGCGGGCCTTCCTACAATGAGCAGTTCTTC
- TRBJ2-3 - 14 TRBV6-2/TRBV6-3 CASSTKRTKDTQYF TGTGCCAGCAGCACCAAGCGGACGAAAGATACGCAGTATTTT
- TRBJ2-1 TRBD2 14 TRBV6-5 CASQRSGSINEQFF TGTGCCAGCCAAAGAAGCGGGAGCATCAATGAGCAGTTCTTC
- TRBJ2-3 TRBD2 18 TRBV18 CASSPLAGEEASTDTQYF TGTGCCAGCTCACCCTTAGCGGGGGAGGAAGCAAGCACAGATACGCAGTATTTT
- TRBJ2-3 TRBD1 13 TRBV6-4 CASSGQPTDTQYF TGTGCCAGCTCGGGACAGCCCACAGATACGCAGTATTTT
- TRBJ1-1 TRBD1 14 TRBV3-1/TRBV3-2 CASSKQGGKTEAFF TGTGCCAGCAGTAAACAGGGGGGGAAGACTGAAGCTTTCTTT
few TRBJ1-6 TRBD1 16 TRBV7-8 CASSLGQGYRNSPLHF TGTGCCAGCAGCTTAGGACAGGGGTACCGTAATTCACCCCTCCACTTT
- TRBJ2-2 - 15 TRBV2 CAGHPRGLNTGELFF TGTGCCGGGCACCCCAGGGGCCTTAACACCGGGGAGCTGTTTTTT